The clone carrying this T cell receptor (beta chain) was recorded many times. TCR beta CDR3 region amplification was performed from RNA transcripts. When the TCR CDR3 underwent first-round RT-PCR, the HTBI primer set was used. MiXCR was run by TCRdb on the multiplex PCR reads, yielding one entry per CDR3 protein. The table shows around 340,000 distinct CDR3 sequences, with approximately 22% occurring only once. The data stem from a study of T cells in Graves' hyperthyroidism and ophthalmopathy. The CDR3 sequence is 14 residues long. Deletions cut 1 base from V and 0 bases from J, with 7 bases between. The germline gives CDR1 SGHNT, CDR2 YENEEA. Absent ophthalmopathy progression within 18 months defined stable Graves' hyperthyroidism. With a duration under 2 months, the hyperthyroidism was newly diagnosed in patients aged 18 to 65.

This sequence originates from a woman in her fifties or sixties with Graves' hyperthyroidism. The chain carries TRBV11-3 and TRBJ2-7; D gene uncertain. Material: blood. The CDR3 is CASSLVQSSYEQYF. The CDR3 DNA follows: TGTGCCAGCAGCTTAGTACAGAGCTCCTACGAGCAGTACTTC.